Below, 19 T cell receptor beta chains from the same sample are listed, as sequenced in a study of patients and donors after allogeneic stem cell transplantation. TCRdb reprocessed the RT-PCR reads with MiXCR, giving one entry per CDR3 protein. The sample has about a million distinct CDR3 sequences; roughly 18% are singletons. Material: blood, either unsorted or a sorted T cell fraction (not recorded which). The source is a human donor who was either an allogeneic HSCT recipient or a stem cell or donor lymphocyte infusion donor (not recorded which). It is not recorded whose cells these are; they may come from a transplant donor.

The genes are TRBV3-1 and TRBJ1-6, with D uncertain. In germline, CDR1 is LGHDT, CDR2 YNNKEL (reference sequence). V lost 1 base and J lost 8, with 6 bases in between. This CDR3 is built from 13 residues. This CDR3 is CASSQGAHSPLHF. In DNA, the CDR3 is TGTGCCAGCAGCCAAGGAGCGCATTCACCCCTCCACTTT. Variable domain in full (rest from reference TRBV3-1 and TRBJ1-6): DTAVSQTPKYLVTQMGNDKSIKCEQNLGHDTMYWYKQDSKKFLKIMFSYNNKELIINETVPNRFSPKSPDKAHLNLHINSLELGDSAVYFCASSQGAHSPLHFGNGTRLTVT.

In this sample, this clonotype turned up a few times. The chain combines TRBV20-1 with TRBJ1-6, with D uncertain. Trimming shortened V by 5 bases and J by 14 bases, and 19 bases separated the two germline ends. The CDR3 contains 13 residues. Germline-derived CDR1 and CDR2 are DFQATT and SNEGSKA (reference sequence). DNA for the CDR3: TGCAGTGCTCCTCCTGTTACGACTTCGTCCCTCCACTTT. It codes for CSAPPVTTSSLHF.

This clonotype was found a few times. This chain uses TRBV24-1 with TRBJ1-5; no reliable D call. V lost 5 bases and J lost 4, with 5 bases in between. CDR3 length: 12 residues. Germline V lookup: CDR1 KGHDR, CDR2 SFDVKD. The CDR3 is CATSVQNQPQHF. In nucleotides, the CDR3 is TGTGCCACCAGTGTCCAGAATCAGCCCCAGCATTTT.

This clonotype was counted ten times or more. The chain couples TRBV6-2 or TRBV6-3 to TRBJ2-3, with 9 bases fitting TRBD2. With 2 bases clipped from V and 5 bases from J, the junction kept 8 bases outside the gene matches. CDR3 length: 16 amino acids. Looked up from germline, CDR1 is MNHEY and CDR2 is SVGEGT. CDR3 sequence reads: CASSYAAGGREDTQYF. In DNA form, the CDR3 reads TGTGCCAGCAGTTACGCAGCGGGGGGTCGAGAAGATACGCAGTATTTT.

The genes are TRBV27 and TRBJ2-1; D assignment may be TRBD1 or TRBD2 (5 bases each). Trimming removed 6 bases from V and 1 base from J, with 16 bases in between. Germline-derived CDR1 and CDR2 are MNHEY and SMNVEV (reference sequence). This CDR3 is 16 amino acids long. Here the CDR3 DNA reads TGTGCCAGCAGCATGGGAACTGGGGGATCCTACAATGAGCAGTTCTTC. This encodes CASSMGTGGSYNEQFF.

This clonotype came up a few times. A much larger clone lies a single base off, so this may be a read error. V and J are TRBV6-2 or TRBV6-3 and TRBJ2-3, with 11 nucleotides matching TRBD2. After removal of 6 bases from V and 2 bases from J, the junction contained 4 bases not matched to a gene. Germline V lookup: CDR1 MNHEY, CDR2 SVGEGT. The CDR3 is made up of 15 amino acids. CDR3 amino acids: CASSRLAGNTDTQYF. The DNA for the CDR3 is TGTGCCAGCAGCCGACTAGCGGGGAACACAGATACGCAGTATTTT.

The CDR3 DNA reads TGTGCCACCAGCAGAGATCCGGGCGGCAATGAGCAGTTCTTC. As protein: CATSRDPGGNEQFF. The chain has TRBV15 and TRBJ2-1; unclear D gene. The CDR3 length is 14 residues. Between the trimmed V and J ends, which lost 0 bases and 6 bases, there was a span of 9 bases. Per the germline V gene, CDR1 is LNHNV and CDR2 is YYDKDF (reference sequence).

This rearrangement joins TRBV2 to TRBJ2-3; 7 bases map to TRBD2. V shed 8 bases, J shed 3 bases, and the junction held 17 bases outside the gene matches. The CDR3 runs to 17 residues. CDR1 is SNHLY, CDR2 FYNNEI, per germline. The CDR3 region has the DNA TGTGCCAGCCGGGGGGTTCGGCTAGCGGAGACAACAGATACGCAGTATTTT. It encodes CASRGVRLAETTDTQYF.

The V call is TRBV6-1, the J call TRBJ1-1; no firm D call. Looked up from germline, CDR1 is MNHNS and CDR2 is SASEGT. V gave up 10 bases and J gave up 1 base, with 22 bases separating them. The CDR3 is 16 residues long. The CDR3 loop is CATSETGSWGNTEAFF. The CDR3 coding sequence is TGTGCCACCTCTGAAACGGGAAGCTGGGGGAACACTGAAGCTTTCTTT.

This clonotype was seen a few times. V usage is TRBV20-1 and J usage is TRBJ1-6; D unresolved. CDR1 is DFQATT and CDR2 is SNEGSKA in the germline V gene (reference sequence). The CDR3 length is 16 residues. Between the trimmed V and J ends, which lost 5 bases and 10 bases, there was a span of 24 bases. The CDR3 DNA is TGCAGTGCTGCCGAGGGATTGGTGGGAGGTAGATCACCCCTCCACTTT. Translation: CSAAEGLVGGRSPLHF.

This clonotype appeared a few times. The chain employs TRBV4-2 and TRBJ1-2; TRBD1 might be the D (5 bases). Germline lookup yields CDR1 LGHNA and CDR2 YNFKEQ. The CDR3 runs to 13 residues. Trimming took 3 bases from V and 7 from J, leaving 12 bases between them. CDR3 sequence: CASSQQGLVGYTF. DNA for the CDR3: TGTGCCAGCAGCCAGCAGGGTTTGGTTGGCTACACCTTC.

The rearrangement uses TRBV6-4 and TRBJ2-7; TRBD2 matches 8 bases. The CDR3 has 17 residues. CDR1 and CDR2 (germline): MRHNA, SNTAGT. The V segment lost 6 bases and the J segment 5 bases; nucleotides outside the gene matches: 18. Written as DNA, the CDR3 is TGTGCCAGCAGCATTTCCGTGAGGGGCGGGAGGTCCCACGAGCAGTACTTC. This sequence encodes CASSISVRGGRSHEQYF.

This clonotype was recorded at least ten times. The rearrangement uses TRBV4-1 and TRBJ2-5, with 9 nucleotides matching TRBD1. Germline CDR1 reads MGHRA; CDR2 reads YSYEKL. With 0 bases clipped from V and 7 bases from J, the junction kept 6 bases outside the gene matches. CDR3 length: 15 residues. Here the CDR3 DNA reads TGCGCCAGCAGCCAAGAAGGGACAGGGCCTGGGACCCAGTACTTC. It is translated as CASSQEGTGPGTQYF.

This clonotype occurred a few times. J is TRBJ2-3 and V is TRBV20-1; D remains ambiguous. From germline, CDR1 is DFQATT and CDR2 SNEGSKA (reference sequence). V dropped 0 bases and J dropped 5 bases, with 3 bases sitting between them. This CDR3 comprises 11 residues. The CDR3 DNA reads TGCAGTGCTAGAGAGATAGATACGCAGTATTTT. Protein product: CSAREIDTQYF.

This clonotype was found many times. V gene TRBV10-3 combines with J gene TRBJ1-2, with TRBD1 identical over 8 bases. V lost 2 bases and J lost 7; bases outside the gene matches: 3. The CDR3 covers 13 residues. Per the germline V gene, CDR1 is ENHRY and CDR2 is SYGVKD. The CDR3 nucleotides are TGTGCCATCAGTGAGGGGACAGGTGGTGGCTACACCTTC. This gives the protein CAISEGTGGGYTF.

This chain links TRBV20-1 with TRBJ1-5, with 9 positions matching TRBD1. This CDR3 region has 15 residues. V was pared by 5 bases and J by 0 bases, with 5 bases of the junction left unmatched. CDR1 is DFQATT, CDR2 SNEGSKA, per germline (reference sequence). The CDR3 spells CSAWDRAYSNQPQHF. The CDR3 nucleotides read TGCAGTGCTTGGGACAGGGCCTATAGCAATCAGCCCCAGCATTTT.

There are a few counts of this clonotype. The rearrangement links TRBV5-1 to TRBJ1-2; the match to TRBD1 covers 8 bases. Unmatched junction bases numbered 7, after V lost 4 bases and J lost 2 bases. This CDR3 has 15 residues. Germline V gene sequence: CDR1 SGHRS, CDR2 YFSETQ. The CDR3, as DNA: TGCGCCAGCAGCGCCGGACAGGGACCAAACTATGGCTACACCTTC. It specifies CASSAGQGPNYGYTF.

The chain employs TRBV12-5 and TRBJ2-4, with 11 bases aligning to TRBD2. Per germline, CDR1 LGHNT and CDR2 FRNRAP. This CDR3 contains 19 residues. The junction had 16 bases not matched to a gene; V was cut back by 0 bases and J by 9 bases. CDR3 sequence reads: CASGLVVLAGALRGAIQYF. For the CDR3, the DNA is TGTGCTAGTGGTTTGGTAGTACTAGCGGGGGCCCTCCGGGGGGCCATTCAGTACTTC.

V and J are TRBV6-5 and TRBJ1-1; D is unresolved. Germline V CDR1 and CDR2: MNHEY, SVGAGI. The germline V and J ends were trimmed by 0 bases and 6 bases, with 17 bases remaining between them. This CDR3 region has 16 residues. This CDR3 is CASSYSEGGSESEAFF. The CDR3 DNA sequence: TGTGCCAGCAGTTACTCGGAGGGAGGAAGTGAGTCTGAAGCTTTCTTT.